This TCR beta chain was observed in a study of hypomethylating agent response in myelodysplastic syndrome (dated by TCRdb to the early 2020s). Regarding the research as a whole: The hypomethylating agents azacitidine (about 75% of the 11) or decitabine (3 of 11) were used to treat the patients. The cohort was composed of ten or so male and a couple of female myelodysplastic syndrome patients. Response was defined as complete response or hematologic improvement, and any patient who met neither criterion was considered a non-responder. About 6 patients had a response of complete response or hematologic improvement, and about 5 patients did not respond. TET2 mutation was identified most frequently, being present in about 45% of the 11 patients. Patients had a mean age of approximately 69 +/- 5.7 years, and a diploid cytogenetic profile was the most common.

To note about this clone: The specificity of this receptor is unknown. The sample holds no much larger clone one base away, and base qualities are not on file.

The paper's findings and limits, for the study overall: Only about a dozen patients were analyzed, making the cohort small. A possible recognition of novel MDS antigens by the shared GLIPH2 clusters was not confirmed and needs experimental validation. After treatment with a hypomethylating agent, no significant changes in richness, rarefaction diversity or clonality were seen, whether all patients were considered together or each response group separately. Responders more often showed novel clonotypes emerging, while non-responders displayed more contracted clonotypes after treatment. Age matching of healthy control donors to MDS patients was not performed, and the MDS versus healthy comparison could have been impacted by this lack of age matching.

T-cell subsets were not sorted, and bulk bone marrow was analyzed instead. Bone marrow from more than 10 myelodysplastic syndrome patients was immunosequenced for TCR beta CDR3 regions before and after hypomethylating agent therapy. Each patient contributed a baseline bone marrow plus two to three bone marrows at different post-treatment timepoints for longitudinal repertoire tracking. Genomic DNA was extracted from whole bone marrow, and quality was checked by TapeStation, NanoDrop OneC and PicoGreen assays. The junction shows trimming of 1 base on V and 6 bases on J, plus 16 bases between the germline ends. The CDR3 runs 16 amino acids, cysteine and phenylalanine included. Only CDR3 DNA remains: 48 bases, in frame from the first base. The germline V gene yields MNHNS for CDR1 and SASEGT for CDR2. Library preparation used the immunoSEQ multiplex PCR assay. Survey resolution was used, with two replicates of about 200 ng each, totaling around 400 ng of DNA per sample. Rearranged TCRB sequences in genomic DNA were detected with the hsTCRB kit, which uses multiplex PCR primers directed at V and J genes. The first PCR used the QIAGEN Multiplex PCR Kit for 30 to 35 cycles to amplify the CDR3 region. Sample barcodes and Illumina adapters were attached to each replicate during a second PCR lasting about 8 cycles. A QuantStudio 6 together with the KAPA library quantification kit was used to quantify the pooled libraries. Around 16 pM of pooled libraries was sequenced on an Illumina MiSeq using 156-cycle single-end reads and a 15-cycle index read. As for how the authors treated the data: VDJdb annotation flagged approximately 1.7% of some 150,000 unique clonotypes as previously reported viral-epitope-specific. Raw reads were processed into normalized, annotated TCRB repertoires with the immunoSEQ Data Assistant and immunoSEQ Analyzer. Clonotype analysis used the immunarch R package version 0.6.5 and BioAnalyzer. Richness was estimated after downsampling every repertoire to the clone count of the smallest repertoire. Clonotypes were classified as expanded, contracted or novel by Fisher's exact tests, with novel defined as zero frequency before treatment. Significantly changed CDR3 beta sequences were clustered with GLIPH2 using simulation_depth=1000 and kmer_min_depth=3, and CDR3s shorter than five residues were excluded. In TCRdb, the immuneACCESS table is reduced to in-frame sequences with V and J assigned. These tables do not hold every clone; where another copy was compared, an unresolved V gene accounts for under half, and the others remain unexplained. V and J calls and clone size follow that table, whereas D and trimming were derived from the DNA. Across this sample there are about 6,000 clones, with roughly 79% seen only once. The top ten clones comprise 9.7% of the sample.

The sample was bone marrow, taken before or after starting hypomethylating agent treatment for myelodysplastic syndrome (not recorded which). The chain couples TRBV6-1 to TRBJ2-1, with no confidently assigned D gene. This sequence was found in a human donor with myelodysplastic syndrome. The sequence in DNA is TGTGCCAGCAGTGAAGGTACAGCCAAACCCCCCAATGAGCAGTTCTTC. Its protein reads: CASSEGTAKPPNEQFF.